This TCR beta chain stems from a study of cytomegalovirus exposure and HLA in healthy donors. Findings and limits, study-wide: Later analysis suggested links between common viral pathogens and several top significant clusters. In a later analysis, TCR beta V- and J-gene trimming showed a link to a missense DCLRE1C variant.

In regard to this clone: The antigen is unknown.

The CDR3 covers 14 residues. Germline CDR1 reads MGHRA; CDR2 reads YSYEKL. With 4 bases clipped from V and 7 bases from J, the junction kept 8 bases outside the gene matches. Though probably carrying unrecorded immune exposures, donors were nominally healthy at sampling. The study ran its PCR with 60 Vbeta and 13 Jbeta primers. Libraries were prepared by immunoSEQ multiplex PCR; TCRdb keeps only in-frame clonotypes and omits some of them. The sample lists about 100,000 clones, roughly four fifths occurring once. The receptor's source is a man younger than 35 in good health and CMV-seronegative. The chain couples TRBV4-1 to TRBJ2-7; 9 bases map to TRBD2. Sample: PBMCs. CDR3 in DNA: TGCGCCAGCAGCCCTACTGAGACTAGCGGAGAGCAGTACTTC. As protein: CASSPTETSGEQYF.